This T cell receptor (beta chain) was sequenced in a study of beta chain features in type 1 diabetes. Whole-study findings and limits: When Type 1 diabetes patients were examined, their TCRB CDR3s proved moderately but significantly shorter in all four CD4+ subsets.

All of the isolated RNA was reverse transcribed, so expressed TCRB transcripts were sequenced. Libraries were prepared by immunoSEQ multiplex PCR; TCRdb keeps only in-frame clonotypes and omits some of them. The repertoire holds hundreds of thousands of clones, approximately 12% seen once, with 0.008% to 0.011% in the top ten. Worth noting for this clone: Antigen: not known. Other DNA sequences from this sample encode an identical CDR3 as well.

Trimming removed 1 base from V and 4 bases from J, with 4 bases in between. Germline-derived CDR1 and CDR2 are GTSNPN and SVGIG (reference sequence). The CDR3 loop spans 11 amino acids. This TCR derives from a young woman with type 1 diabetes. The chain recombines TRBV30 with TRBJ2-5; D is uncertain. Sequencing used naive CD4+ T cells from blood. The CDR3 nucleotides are TGTGCCTGGAGTGCGGGAGAGACCCAGTACTTC. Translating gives CAWSAGETQYF. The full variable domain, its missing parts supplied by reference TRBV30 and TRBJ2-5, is SQTIHQWPATLVQPVGSPLSLECTVEGTSNPNLYWYRQAAGRGLQLLFYSVGIGQISSEVPQNLSASRPQDRQFILSSKKLLLSDSGFYLCAWSAGETQYFGPGTRLLVL.